This TCR beta chain was captured in a study of blood T cell repertoires in COVID-19. For the study at large: Specimens from acute and convalescent COVID-19 originated in the United States, Italy and Spain. Sample material is recorded as cDNA or gDNA derived from T cells, B-cell-depleted T cells, or PBMCs.

Clinical histories supplied by participants themselves formed the basis of cohort assignment. Sequencing used immunoSEQ multiplex PCR; TCRdb keeps in-frame clones, though not all of them. The sample yields roughly 230,000 clones, about 80% seen once. This CDR3 has 15 amino acids. V was shortened by 7 bases and J by 1 base, with 14 bases between the two germline ends. The germline gives CDR1 MDHEN, CDR2 SYDVKM. Specimen: PBMCs or T cells enriched from blood (not recorded which). The TCR comes from a man in his forties or fifties who had recovered from COVID-19. The rearrangement links TRBV28 to TRBJ1-5, with D possibly being TRBD1 (6 bases). DNA for the CDR3: TGTGCCAGCACTGGGGGGGCTTGGAGCAATCAGCCCCAGCATTTT. Protein sequence: CASTGGAWSNQPQHF.